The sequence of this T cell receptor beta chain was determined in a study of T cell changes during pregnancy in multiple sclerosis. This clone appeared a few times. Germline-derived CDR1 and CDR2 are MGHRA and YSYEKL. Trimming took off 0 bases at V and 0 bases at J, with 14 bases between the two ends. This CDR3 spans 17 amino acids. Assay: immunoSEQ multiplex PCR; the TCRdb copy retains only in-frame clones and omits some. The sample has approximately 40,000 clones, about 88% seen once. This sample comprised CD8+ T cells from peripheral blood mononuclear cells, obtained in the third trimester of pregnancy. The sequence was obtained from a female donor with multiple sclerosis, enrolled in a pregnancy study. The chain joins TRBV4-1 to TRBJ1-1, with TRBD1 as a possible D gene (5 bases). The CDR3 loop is CASSQDISGGLNTEAFF. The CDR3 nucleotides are TGCGCCAGCAGCCAAGACATCTCCGGGGGACTGAACACTGAAGCTTTCTTT.